This T cell receptor beta chain was captured in a study of CD8+ T cells in alopecia areata. Treatment noted: oral pan-JAK inhibitor, 5-10 mg twice daily. Sequencing relied on a cDNA template that was reverse transcribed from extracted RNA. Sequencing used immunoSEQ multiplex PCR; TCRdb keeps in-frame clones, though not all of them. The data show about 120,000 clones, around 56% seen once. This sequence was found in a human donor with alopecia areata. Sequencing was performed on CD4+ T cells sorted from blood, taken at week 4, from a patient treated with tofacitinib.

CDR3 DNA: TGTGCCGGTATTGGGACAGTGCGAACCAATGAGCAGTTCTTC. Translating gives CAGIGTVRTNEQFF. V and J are TRBV2 and TRBJ2-1; 7 bases are shared with TRBD1. Germline V CDR1 and CDR2: SNHLY, FYNNEI. J lost 6 bases, V lost 11 bases, and 13 bases had no gene match. This CDR3 has 14 residues.